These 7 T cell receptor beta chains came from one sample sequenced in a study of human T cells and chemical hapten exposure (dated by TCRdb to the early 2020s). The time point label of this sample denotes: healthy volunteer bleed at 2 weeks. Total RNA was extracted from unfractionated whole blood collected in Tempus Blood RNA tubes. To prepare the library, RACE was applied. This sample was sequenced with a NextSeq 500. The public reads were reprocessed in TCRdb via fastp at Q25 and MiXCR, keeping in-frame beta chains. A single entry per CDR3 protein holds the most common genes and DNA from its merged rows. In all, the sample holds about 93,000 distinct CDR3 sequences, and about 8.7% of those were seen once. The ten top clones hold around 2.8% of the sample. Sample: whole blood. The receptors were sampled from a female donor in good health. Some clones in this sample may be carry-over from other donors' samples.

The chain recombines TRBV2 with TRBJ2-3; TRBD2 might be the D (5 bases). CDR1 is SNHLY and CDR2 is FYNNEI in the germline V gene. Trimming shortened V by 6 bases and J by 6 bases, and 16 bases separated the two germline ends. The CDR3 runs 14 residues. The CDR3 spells CASRLRGGLDTQYF. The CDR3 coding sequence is TGTGCCAGCAGGCTACGCGGCGGACTTGATACGCAGTATTTT.

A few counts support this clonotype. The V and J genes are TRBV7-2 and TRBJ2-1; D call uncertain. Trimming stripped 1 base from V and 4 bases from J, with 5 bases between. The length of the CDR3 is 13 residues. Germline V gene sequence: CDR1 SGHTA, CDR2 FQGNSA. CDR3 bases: TGTGCCAGCAGCTTAGGCCAGTACAATGAGCAGTTCTTC. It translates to CASSLGQYNEQFF.

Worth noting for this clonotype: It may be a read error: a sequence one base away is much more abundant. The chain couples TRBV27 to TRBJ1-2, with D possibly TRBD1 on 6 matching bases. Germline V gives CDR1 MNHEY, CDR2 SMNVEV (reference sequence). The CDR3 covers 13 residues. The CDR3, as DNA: TGTGCCAGCAGGAGGGGGATGGCCTATGTCTACACCTTC. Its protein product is CASRRGMAYVYTF.

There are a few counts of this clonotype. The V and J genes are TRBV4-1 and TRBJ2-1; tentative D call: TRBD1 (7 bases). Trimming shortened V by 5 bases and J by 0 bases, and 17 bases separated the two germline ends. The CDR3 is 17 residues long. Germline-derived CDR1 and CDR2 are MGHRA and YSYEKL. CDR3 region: CASSSRERGRSYNEQFF. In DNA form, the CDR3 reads TGCGCCAGCAGCAGTCGGGAGAGGGGGCGCTCCTACAATGAGCAGTTCTTC.

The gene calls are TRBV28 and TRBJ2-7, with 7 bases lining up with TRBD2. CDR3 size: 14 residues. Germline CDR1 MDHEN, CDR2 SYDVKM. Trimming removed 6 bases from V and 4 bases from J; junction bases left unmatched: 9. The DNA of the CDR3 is TGTGCCAGCAGCCGAAGCGGGATTGGTTACGAGCAGTACTTC. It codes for CASSRSGIGYEQYF.

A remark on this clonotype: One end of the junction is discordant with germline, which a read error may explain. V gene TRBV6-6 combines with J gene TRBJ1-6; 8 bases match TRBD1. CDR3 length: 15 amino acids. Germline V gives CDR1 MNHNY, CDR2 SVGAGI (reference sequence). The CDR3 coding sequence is TGTGCCAGCAGTCTGACAGGGGAAGGGAACTCACCCCTCAACTTT. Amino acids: CASSLTGEGNSPLNF.

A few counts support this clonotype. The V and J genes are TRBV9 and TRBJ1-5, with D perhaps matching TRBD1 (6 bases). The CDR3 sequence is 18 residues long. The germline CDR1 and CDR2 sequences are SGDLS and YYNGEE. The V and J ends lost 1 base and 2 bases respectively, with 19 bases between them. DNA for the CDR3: TGTGCCAGCAGCGTAAGGCAGGGGCCAAAGGATGGCAATCAGCCCCAGCATTTT. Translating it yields CASSVRQGPKDGNQPQHF.